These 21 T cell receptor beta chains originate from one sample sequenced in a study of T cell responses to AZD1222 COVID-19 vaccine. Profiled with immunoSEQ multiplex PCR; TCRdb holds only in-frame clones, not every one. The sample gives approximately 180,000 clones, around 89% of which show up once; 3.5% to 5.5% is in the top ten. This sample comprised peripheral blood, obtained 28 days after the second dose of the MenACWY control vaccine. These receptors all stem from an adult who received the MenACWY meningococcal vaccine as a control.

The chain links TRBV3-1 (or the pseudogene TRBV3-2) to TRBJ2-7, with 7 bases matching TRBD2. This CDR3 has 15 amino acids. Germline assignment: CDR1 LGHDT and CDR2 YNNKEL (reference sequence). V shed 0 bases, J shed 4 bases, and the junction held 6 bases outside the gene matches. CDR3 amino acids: CASSQERAGSYEQYF. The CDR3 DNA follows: TGTGCCAGCAGCCAAGAAAGAGCGGGAAGTTACGAGCAGTACTTC.

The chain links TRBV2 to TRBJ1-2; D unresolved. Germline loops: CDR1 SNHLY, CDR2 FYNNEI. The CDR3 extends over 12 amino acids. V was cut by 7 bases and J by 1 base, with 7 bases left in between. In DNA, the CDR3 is TGTGCCAGCACTGGGTATAACTATGGCTACACCTTC. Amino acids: CASTGYNYGYTF.

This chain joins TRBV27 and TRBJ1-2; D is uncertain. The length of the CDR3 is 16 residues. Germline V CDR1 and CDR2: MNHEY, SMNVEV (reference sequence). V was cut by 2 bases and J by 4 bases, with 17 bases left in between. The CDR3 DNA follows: TGTGCCAGCAGTTTAGCCGGCGCCGCGGGAATCTATGGCTACACCTTC. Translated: CASSLAGAAGIYGYTF.

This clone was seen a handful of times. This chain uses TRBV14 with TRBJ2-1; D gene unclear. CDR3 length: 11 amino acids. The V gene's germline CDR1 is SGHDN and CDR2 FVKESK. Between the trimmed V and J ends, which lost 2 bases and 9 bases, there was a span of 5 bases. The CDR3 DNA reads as TGTGCCAGCAGCCAATTTTTTGAGCAGTTCTTC. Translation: CASSQFFEQFF.

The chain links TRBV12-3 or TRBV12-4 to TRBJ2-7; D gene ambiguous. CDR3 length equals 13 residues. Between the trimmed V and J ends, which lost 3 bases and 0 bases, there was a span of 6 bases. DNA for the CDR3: TGTGCCAGCAGTTTCGGCTACTCCTACGAGCAGTACTTC. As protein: CASSFGYSYEQYF.

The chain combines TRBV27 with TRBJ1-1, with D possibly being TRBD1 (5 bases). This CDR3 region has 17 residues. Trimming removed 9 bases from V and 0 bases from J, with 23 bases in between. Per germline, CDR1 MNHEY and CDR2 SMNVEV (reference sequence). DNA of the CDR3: TGTGCCAGTGGGAGGGGCCGAACCACCATAATGAACACTGAAGCTTTCTTT. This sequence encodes CASGRGRTTIMNTEAFF.

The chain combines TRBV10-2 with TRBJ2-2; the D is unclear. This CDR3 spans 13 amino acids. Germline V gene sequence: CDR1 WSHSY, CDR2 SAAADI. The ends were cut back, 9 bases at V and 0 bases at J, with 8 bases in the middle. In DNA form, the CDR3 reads TGCGCCAGAACGGACGCGAACACCGGGGAGCTGTTTTTT. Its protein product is CARTDANTGELFF.

The CDR3 DNA is TGTGCCAGCAGTTTTCAGGTCTCCGGAAACACCATATATTTT. Translating gives CASSFQVSGNTIYF. The V and J genes are TRBV6-5 and TRBJ1-3; D remains ambiguous. This CDR3 has 14 residues. With 4 bases removed from V and 4 bases from J, the gap between germline ends came to 11 bases. The germline V gene encodes CDR1 MNHEY and CDR2 SVGAGI.

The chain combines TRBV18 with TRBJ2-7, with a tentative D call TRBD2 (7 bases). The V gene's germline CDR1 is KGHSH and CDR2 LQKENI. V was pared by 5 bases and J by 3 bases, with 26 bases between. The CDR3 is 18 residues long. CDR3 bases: TGTGCCAGCTCATTATCCCGACCGGGGGGCTTCGCCCTCTACGAGCAGTACTTC. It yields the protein CASSLSRPGGFALYEQYF. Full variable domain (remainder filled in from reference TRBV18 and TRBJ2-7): NAGVMQNPRHLVRRRGQEARLRCSPMKGHSHVYWYRQLPEEGLKFMVYLQKENIIDESGMPKERFSAEFPKEGPSILRIQQVVRGDSAAYFCASSLSRPGGFALYEQYFGPGTRLTVT.

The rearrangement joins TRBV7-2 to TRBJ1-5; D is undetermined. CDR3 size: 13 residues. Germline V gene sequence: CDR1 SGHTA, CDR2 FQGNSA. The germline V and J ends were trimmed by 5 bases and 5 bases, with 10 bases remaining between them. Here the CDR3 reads CASSMDFDQPQHF. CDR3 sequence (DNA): TGTGCCAGCAGCATGGACTTTGATCAGCCCCAGCATTTT.

The CDR3 here is CASRGTGQETQYF. CDR3 in DNA: TGTGCCAGCAGGGGGACGGGGCAAGAGACCCAGTACTTC. The rearrangement links TRBV6-5 to TRBJ2-5, with D perhaps assigned TRBD1 or TRBD2 (5 bases each). The CDR3 consists of 13 residues. V was cut by 6 bases and J by 2 bases, with 10 bases left in between. CDR1 and CDR2 from the germline V gene are MNHEY and SVGAGI.

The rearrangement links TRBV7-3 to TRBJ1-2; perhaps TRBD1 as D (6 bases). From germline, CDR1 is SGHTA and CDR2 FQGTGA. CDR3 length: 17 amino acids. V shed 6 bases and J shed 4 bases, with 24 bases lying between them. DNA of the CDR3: TGTGCCAGCAGTCCCCAGGAGGGGGTAGGACAGCCCTATGGCTACACCTTC. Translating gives CASSPQEGVGQPYGYTF. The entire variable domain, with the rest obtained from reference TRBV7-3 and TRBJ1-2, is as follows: GAGVSQTPSNKVTEKGKYVELRCDPISGHTALYWYRQSLGQGPEFLIYFQGTGAADDSGLPNDRFFAVRPEGSVSTLKIQRTERGDSAVYLCASSPQEGVGQPYGYTFGSGTRLTVV.

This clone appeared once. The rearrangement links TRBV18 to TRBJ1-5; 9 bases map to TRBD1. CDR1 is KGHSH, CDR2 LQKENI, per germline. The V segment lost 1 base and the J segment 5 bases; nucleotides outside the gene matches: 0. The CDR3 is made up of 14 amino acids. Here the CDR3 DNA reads TGTGCCAGCTCACCACGGGACAGGGATCAGCCCCAGCATTTT. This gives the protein CASSPRDRDQPQHF.

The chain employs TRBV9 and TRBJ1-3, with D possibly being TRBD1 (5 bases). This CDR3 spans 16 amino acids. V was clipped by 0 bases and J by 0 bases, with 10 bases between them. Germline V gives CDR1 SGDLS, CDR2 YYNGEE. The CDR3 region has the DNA TGTGCCAGCAGCGTAGTGGGACGAGACTCTGGAAACACCATATATTTT. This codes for CASSVVGRDSGNTIYF. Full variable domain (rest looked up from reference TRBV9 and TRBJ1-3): DSGVTQTPKHLITATGQRVTLRCSPRSGDLSVYWYQQSLDQGLQFLIQYYNGEERAKGNILERFSAQQFPDLHSELNLSSLELGDSALYFCASSVVGRDSGNTIYFGEGSWLTVV.

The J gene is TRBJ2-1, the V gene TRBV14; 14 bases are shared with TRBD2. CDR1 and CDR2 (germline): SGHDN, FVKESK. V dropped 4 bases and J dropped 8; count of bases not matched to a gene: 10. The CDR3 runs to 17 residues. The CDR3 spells CASSPRPTSGRADEQFF. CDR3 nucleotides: TGTGCCAGCAGCCCGCGCCCGACTAGCGGGAGGGCCGATGAGCAGTTCTTC.

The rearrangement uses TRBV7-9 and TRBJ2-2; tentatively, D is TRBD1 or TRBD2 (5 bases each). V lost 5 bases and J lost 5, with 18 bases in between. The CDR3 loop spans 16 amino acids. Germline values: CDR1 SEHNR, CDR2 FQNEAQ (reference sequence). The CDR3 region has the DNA TGTGCCAGCAGCCTTGGGAGAGGGGTTCAGACCGGGGAGCTGTTTTTT. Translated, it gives CASSLGRGVQTGELFF.

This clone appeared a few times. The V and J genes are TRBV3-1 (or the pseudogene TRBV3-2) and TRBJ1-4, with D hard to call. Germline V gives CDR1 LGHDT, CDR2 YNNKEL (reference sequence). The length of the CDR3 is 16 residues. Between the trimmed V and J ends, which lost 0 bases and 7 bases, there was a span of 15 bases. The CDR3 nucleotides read TGTGCCAGCAGCCAAGAGTCAGACCGTACAATTGAAAAACTGTTTTTT. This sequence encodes CASSQESDRTIEKLFF.

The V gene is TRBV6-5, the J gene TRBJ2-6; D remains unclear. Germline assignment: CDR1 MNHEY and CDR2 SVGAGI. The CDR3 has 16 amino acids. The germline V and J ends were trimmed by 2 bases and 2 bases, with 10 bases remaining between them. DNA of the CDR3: TGTGCCAGCAGTTACGGTAAAGGGACTGGGGCCAACGTCCTGACTTTC. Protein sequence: CASSYGKGTGANVLTF.

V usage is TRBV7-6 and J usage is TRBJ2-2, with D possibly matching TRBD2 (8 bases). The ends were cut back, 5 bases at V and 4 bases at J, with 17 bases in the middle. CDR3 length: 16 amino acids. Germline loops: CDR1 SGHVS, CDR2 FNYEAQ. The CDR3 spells CASSLGGGRPTGELFF. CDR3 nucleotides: TGTGCCAGCAGCCTAGGGGGCGGGAGGCCCACCGGGGAGCTGTTTTTT.

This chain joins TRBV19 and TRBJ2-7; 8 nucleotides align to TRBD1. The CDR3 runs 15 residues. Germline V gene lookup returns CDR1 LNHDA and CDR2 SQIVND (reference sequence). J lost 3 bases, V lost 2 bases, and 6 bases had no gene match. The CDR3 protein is CASSITWTGNYEQYF. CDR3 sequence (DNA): TGTGCCAGTAGTATAACCTGGACAGGGAACTACGAGCAGTACTTC. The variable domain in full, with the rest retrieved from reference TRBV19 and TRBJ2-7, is DGGITQSPKYLFRKEGQNVTLSCEQNLNHDAMYWYRQDPGQGLRLIYYSQIVNDFQKGDIAEGYSVSREKKESFPLTVTSAQKNPTAFYLCASSITWTGNYEQYFGPGTRLTVT.

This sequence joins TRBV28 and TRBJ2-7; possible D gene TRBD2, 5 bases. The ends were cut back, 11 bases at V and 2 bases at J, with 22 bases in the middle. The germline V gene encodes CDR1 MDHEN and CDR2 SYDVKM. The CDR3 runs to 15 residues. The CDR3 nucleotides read TGTGCCTCCTTTACCGGGGTGACAACCCCCTACGAGCAGTACTTC. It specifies CASFTGVTTPYEQYF. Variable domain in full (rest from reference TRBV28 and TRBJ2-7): DVKVTQSSRYLVKRTGEKVFLECVQDMDHENMFWYRQDPGLGLRLIYFSYDVKMKEKGDIPEGYSVSREKKERFSLILESASTNQTSMYLCASFTGVTTPYEQYFGPGTRLTVT.